This T cell receptor (beta chain) was recovered during a study of T-cell memory formation after mild COVID-19. Background on the study: Largely, TCR clusters stayed within a single donor.

This CDR3 is 15 amino acids long. V was pared by 3 bases and J by 0 bases, with 9 bases between. Germline values: CDR1 LNHDA, CDR2 SQIVND (reference sequence). Via MiXCR, TCRdb re-called the 5' RACE reads, giving one row per CDR3 protein. The table has roughly 500,000 distinct CDR3 sequences, over 20% seen once. This receptor was obtained from an adult woman who had mild COVID-19 (a few samples of this study predate the infection). Cell type and time point are not known. The sample comprised PBMCs or a T cell subset sorted from them (not recorded which). This sequence joins TRBV19 and TRBJ1-5, with TRBD1 as a possible D gene (6 bases). This chain's CDR3 is CASSMTGYSNQPQHF. The CDR3 DNA follows: TGTGCCAGTAGTATGACAGGCTATAGCAATCAGCCCCAGCATTTT.